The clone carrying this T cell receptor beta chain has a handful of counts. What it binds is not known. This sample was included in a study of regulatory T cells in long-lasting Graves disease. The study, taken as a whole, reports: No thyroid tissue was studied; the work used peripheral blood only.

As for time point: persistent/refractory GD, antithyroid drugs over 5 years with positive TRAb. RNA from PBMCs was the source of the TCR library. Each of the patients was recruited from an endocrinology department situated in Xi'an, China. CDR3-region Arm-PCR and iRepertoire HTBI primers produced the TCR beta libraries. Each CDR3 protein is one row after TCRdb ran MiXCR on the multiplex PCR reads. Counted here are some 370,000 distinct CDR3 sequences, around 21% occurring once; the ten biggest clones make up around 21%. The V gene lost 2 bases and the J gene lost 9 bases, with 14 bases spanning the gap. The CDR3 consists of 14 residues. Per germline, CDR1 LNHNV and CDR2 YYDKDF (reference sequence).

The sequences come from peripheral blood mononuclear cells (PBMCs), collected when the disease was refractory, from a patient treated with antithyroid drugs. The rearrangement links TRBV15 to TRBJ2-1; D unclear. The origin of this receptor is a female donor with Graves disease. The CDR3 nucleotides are TGTGCCACCAGCAGACCCCCCTACTGGGGTGAGCAGTTCTTC. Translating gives CATSRPPYWGEQFF.